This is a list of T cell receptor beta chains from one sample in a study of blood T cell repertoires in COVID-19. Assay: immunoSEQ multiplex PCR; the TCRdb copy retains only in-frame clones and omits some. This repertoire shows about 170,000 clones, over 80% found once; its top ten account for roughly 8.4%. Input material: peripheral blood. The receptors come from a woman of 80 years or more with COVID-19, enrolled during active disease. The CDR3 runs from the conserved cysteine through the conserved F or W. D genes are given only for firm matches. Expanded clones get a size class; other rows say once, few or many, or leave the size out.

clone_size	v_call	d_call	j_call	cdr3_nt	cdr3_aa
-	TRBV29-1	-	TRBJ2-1	TGCAGCGTTGACCCCTCCCCCGGTGAGCAGTTCTTC	CSVDPSPGEQFF
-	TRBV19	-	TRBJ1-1	TGTGCCAGTAGGATGGGGGCCGAATCCTACCTAGAAGCTTTCTTT	CASRMGAESYLEAFF
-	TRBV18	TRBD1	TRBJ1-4	TGTGCCAGCTCAAGGACAGGGGGCATTGAAAAACTGTTTTTT	CASSRTGGIEKLFF
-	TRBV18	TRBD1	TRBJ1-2	TGTGCCAGCTCACTAAATACCGGGACAGTTTATGGCTACACCTTC	CASSLNTGTVYGYTF
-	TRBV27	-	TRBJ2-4	TGTGCCAGCAGTTTCCTAAGCGGAATCCCTAACATTCAGTACTTC	CASSFLSGIPNIQYF
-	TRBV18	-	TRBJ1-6	TGTGCCAGCTCACCAACGGGATCTGAGTATTCACCCCTCCACTTT	CASSPTGSEYSPLHF
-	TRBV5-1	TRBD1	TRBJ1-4	TGCGCCAGCAGCTCGACAGGGGTTACCAATGAAAAACTGTTTTTT	CASSSTGVTNEKLFF
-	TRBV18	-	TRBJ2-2	TGTGCCAGCTCACCACCAGGGGCAGCCGGGGAGCTGTTTTTT	CASSPPGAAGELFF
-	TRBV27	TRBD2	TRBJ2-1	TGTGCCAGCACTGGGGCGGGAGGCCCCCCCTACAATGAGCAGTTCTTC	CASTGAGGPPYNEQFF
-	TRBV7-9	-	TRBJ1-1	TGTGCCAGCAGCTCCAGGGCGGTGTCCACTGAAGCTTTCTTT	CASSSRAVSTEAFF
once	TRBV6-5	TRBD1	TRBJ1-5	TGTGCCAGCAGGAACAGGGGGTCGGGGCAGCCCCAGCATTTT	CASRNRGSGQPQHF
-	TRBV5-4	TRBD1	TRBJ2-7	TGTGCCAGCAGCTTGGCAGGACAGGGGGTAGACGAGCAGTACTTC	CASSLAGQGVDEQYF
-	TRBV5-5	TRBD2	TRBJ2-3	TGTGCCAGCAGCTCCTTTAGCGGGGGGCAGTCAGATACGCAGTATTTT	CASSSFSGGQSDTQYF
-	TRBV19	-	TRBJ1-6	TGTGCCAGTAGTACATCGCACAGCTCCTATAATTCACCCCTCCACTTT	CASSTSHSSYNSPLHF
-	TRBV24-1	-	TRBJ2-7	TGTGCCACCAGTGATTCCCGGCGGGGCTCCGTCGAGCAGTACTTC	CATSDSRRGSVEQYF
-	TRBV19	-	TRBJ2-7	TGTGCCACCTCACCGAATCCCGGGAGTAATTACGAGCAGTACTTC	CATSPNPGSNYEQYF
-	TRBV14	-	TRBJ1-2	TGTGCCAGCAGCCAAGACAGGAGGGGCTACACCTTC	CASSQDRRGYTF
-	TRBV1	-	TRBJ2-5	TGCACCAGCAGCCAAGGGGCCACTCCCTCGACGGAGACCCAGTACTTC	CTSSQGATPSTETQYF
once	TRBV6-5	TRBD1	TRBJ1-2	TGTGCCAGCAGTTTCGACAGGGACTATGGCTACACCTTC	CASSFDRDYGYTF
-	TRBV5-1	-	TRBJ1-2	TGCGCCAGCAGCTTGGAGGGGTACGAGGTGGATGGCTACACCTTC	CASSLEGYEVDGYTF
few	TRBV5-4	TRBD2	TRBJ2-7	TGTGCCAGCAGCTGGGGAGCGGGAGGGCCTTACGAGCAGTACTTC	CASSWGAGGPYEQYF
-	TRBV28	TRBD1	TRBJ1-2	TGTGCCAGCAGTACCGCCGGGACAGGGGGCCCCCTCTATGGCTACACCTTC	CASSTAGTGGPLYGYTF
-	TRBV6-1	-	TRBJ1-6	TGTGCCAGCAGTGAAGCGCTCAGGGTGTGGTATAATTCACCCCTCCACTTT	CASSEALRVWYNSPLHF
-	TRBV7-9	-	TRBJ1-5	TGTGCCAGCAGCCCCCCGGGGAATGGCAATCAGCCCCAGCATTTT	CASSPPGNGNQPQHF
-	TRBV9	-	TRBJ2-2	TGTGCCAGCAGCGTAGGCGCGGTCGGGGAGCTGTTTTTT	CASSVGAVGELFF
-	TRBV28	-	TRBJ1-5	TGTGCCAGCGGAGGCGCGGGGCAGCCCCAGCATTTT	CASGGAGQPQHF
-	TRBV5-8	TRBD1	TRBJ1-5	TGTGCCAGCAGCCCGACAGGGGGGAGCAATCAGCCCCAGCATTTT	CASSPTGGSNQPQHF
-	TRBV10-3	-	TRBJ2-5	TGTGCCATCGGGAAAGGGGCGGAAGAGACCCAGTACTTC	CAIGKGAEETQYF
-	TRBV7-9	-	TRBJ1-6	TGTGCCAGCAATGGCAGAAACAATTCACCCCTCCACTTT	CASNGRNNSPLHF
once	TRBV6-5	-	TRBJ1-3	TGTGCCGCCATGGGGGGGACAAGTGGCACCATATATTTT	CAAMGGTSGTIYF
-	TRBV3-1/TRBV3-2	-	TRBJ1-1	TGTGCCAGCAGCCAAAGGGGGGGGACTGAAGCTTTCTTT	CASSQRGGTEAFF
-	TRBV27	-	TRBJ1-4	TGTGCCAGCAGCACCGCAGGGGCAACTAATGAAAAACTGTTTTTT	CASSTAGATNEKLFF
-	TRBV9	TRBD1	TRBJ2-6	TGTGCCAGCAGCCCAGGGACAGCTGGGGCCAACGTCCTGACTTTC	CASSPGTAGANVLTF
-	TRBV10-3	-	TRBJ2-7	TGTGCCATCGGTTCTAGCGCCTCGGGGGACGAGCAGTACTTC	CAIGSSASGDEQYF
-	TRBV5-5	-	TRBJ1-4	TGTGCCAGCAGCACCCGCTCGGGATATAATGAAAAACTGTTTTTT	CASSTRSGYNEKLFF
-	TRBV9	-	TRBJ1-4	TGTGCCAGCAGCGTGGGCGTACGCGAAAAACTGTTTTTT	CASSVGVREKLFF
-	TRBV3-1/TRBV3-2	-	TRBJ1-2	TGTGCCAGCAGCCAAGCCACGACAGGTTTGCGCGGCTACACCTTC	CASSQATTGLRGYTF
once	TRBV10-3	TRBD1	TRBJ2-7	TGTGCCATCAGTGTGAATGTCGGGACAGGTAATCCCGAGCAGTACTTC	CAISVNVGTGNPEQYF
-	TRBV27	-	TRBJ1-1	TGTGCCAGCAGTCTCAGGGGGAACACTGAAGCTTTCTTT	CASSLRGNTEAFF
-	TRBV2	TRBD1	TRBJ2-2	TGTGCCAGCAGTCCCCAGACAGGGGGGGCCGGGGAGCTGTTTTTT	CASSPQTGGAGELFF
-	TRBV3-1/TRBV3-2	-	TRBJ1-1	TGTGCCAGCAGCCAACCCACCGGGGCTGAAGCTTTCTTT	CASSQPTGAEAFF
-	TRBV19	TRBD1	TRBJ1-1	TGTGCCACCACAGGGGCAGTGGACACTGAAGCTTTCTTT	CATTGAVDTEAFF
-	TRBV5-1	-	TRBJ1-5	TGCGCCAGCAGCCTGGTCCAGGGAGGACAGCCCCAGCATTTT	CASSLVQGGQPQHF
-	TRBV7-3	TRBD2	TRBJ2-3	TGTGCCAGCAGCCTAACTAGCGGGGGGGCACATACGCAGTATTTT	CASSLTSGGAHTQYF
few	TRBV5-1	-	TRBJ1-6	TGCGCCAGCAGCTTGGGTAGGGGAGGGTCACCCCTCCACTTT	CASSLGRGGSPLHF
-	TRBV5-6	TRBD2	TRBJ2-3	TGTGCCAGCAGCTTGGTGCTAGCGGGGGCTACAGATACGCAGTATTTT	CASSLVLAGATDTQYF
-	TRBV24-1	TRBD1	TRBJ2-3	TGTGCCATCAGACAGGGACCCACAGATACGCAGTATTTT	CAIRQGPTDTQYF
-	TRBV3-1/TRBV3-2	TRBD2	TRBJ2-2	TGTGCCAGCAGCCAAGGACTAGCGGGGGGTTCCGGGGAGCTGTTTTTT	CASSQGLAGGSGELFF
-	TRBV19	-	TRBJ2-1	TGTGCCAGTAGTATTCTCCTCGGCAATGAGCAGTTCTTC	CASSILLGNEQFF
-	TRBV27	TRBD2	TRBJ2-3	TGTGCCAGCAGTTTATTGAGCGGGGGGGTAGATACGCAGTATTTT	CASSLLSGGVDTQYF
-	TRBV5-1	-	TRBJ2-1	TGCGCCAGCAGGACAGAGGATTTTTACAATGAGCAGTTCTTC	CASRTEDFYNEQFF
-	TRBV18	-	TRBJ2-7	TGTGCCAGCTCACCTTCTCGGGAGCGGGTCTACGAGCAGTACTTC	CASSPSRERVYEQYF
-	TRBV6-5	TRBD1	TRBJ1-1	TGTGCCAGCATTACAGGGGTCACGAACACTGAAGCTTTCTTT	CASITGVTNTEAFF
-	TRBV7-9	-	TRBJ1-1	TGTGCCAGCAGCAATACAAAACAGGGATTCAACACTGAAGCTTTCTTT	CASSNTKQGFNTEAFF
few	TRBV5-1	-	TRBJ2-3	TGCGCCAGCAGCTTGGAGGACGGGAGAACAGATACGCAGTATTTT	CASSLEDGRTDTQYF
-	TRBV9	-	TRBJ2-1	TGTGCCAGCAGCGAAAATCCCAGAGGCGATGAGCAGTTCTTC	CASSENPRGDEQFF
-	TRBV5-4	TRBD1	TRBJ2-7	TGTGCCAGCAGTTTCATCAGGGGGAATGAGCAGTACTTC	CASSFIRGNEQYF